This section outlines one T cell receptor (beta chain) sequence together with its context. As originally analysed: Amplification with reference gene primers provided the estimates of nucleated cell counts. Repertoires were generated with immunoSEQ multiplex PCR, while TCRdb's copy carries only in-frame clones and drops some. V, J and clone size are those of that table, while D and trimming were read from the DNA. The table lists approximately 200,000 clones, 94% of them singletons. The CDR3 is made up of 18 amino acids. CDR1 is LGHDT, CDR2 YNNKEL, per germline (reference sequence). Between the trimmed V and J ends, which lost 3 bases and 5 bases, there was a span of 25 bases. The data were obtained in a study of blood T cell repertoires in COVID-19. Background on the study: PBMCs, B-cell-depleted T cells, or T cells were the source of the cDNA or gDNA that made up the material.

Followed longitudinally, the Seattle patients had been enrolled during active infection. This receptor was identified in a man aged 25 to 45 with COVID-19, enrolled during active disease. Specimen: peripheral blood. This chain connects TRBV3-1 (or the pseudogene TRBV3-2) to TRBJ2-5, with D maybe TRBD1 (6 bases). CDR3 protein: CASSHSGQGRRSKETQYF. The CDR3 DNA reads as TGTGCCAGCAGCCATTCGGGGCAGGGGCGGCGGTCGAAGGAGACCCAGTACTTC.